The clone carrying this T cell receptor (delta chain) was counted only a few times. J lost 1 base, V lost 5 bases, and 19 bases had no gene match. The CDR3 extends over 19 amino acids. CDR1 and CDR2 from the germline V gene are NSMFDY and ISSIKDK. The data belong to a study of gamma-delta T cells after stem cell transplantation. TCRdb re-called the RT-PCR reads using CATT. This sample has 13,000 or so delta-chain clones; approximately 33% occur once, and the top ten carry approximately 3.9%. V usage is TRAV29/DV5 and J usage is TRDJ1; 11 nucleotides align to TRDD3. The sequencing input was gamma-delta T cells. This receptor was obtained from a human donor. It is not recorded whose cells these are; they may come from a transplant donor. The CDR3 is CAATILPPLGDTGTDKLIF. The CDR3 DNA follows: TGTGCAGCGACCATTCTTCCTCCTCTGGGGGATACCGGCACCGATAAACTCATCTTT.